The 28 T cell receptor beta chains below were found in one sample sequenced in a study of CD8+CD57+ T cells in acquired aplastic anemia. Genomic DNA was employed as the template in profiling TCR beta VDJ and CDR3. From the reads, TCRdb called clonotypes with MiXCR, one entry per CDR3 protein. The table includes around 200,000 distinct CDR3 sequences, roughly half detected once. Sequencing was performed on sorted CD4+, CD8+, or CD8+CD57+ T cells (not recorded which) from PBMCs. These receptors originate from a human donor in good health, serving as a control.

This chain links TRBV24-1 with TRBJ2-7; TRBD1 matches at 7 bases. After removal of 5 bases from V and 5 bases from J, the junction contained 11 bases not matched to a gene. Germline CDR1 is KGHDR and CDR2 is SFDVKD. This CDR3 contains 15 residues. The CDR3 reads CATSVSTGKSDEQYV. CDR3 nucleotides: TGTGCCACCAGTGTCTCGACAGGGAAGAGCGACGAGCAGTACGTC.

J is TRBJ1-4 and V is TRBV24-1; TRBD1 is a possible D gene (5 bases). This CDR3 region has 15 residues. The germline V gene has CDR1 KGHDR and CDR2 SFDVKD. V was pared by 5 bases and J by 5 bases, with 14 bases between. CDR3 in DNA: TGTGCCACCAGTGCGGGTGAGGGGTACAATGAAAAACTGTTTTTT. It encodes CATSAGEGYNEKLFF.

This chain uses TRBV5-5 with TRBJ1-5; tentative D call: TRBD1 (6 bases). Trimming cost V 0 bases and J 0 bases, with 10 bases left between them. Germline CDR1 is SGHKS and CDR2 is YYEKEE (reference sequence). This CDR3 is built from 16 residues. The CDR3 nucleotides read TGTGCCAGCAGCTTGGATAGGGGGGGTAGCAATCAGCCCCAGCATTTT. Encoded protein: CASSLDRGGSNQPQHF.

Concerning this clonotype itself: A much larger clone sits a single nucleotide away, making a read error possible. Lacking the conserved final phenylalanine or tryptophan, this CDR3 likely reflects a read error. V gene TRBV6-2 or TRBV6-3 combines with J gene TRBJ1-4; D is unresolved. Germline V CDR1 and CDR2: MNHEY, SVGEGT. V lost 2 bases and J 13 bases, leaving 8 bases between the germline ends. The CDR3 covers 11 residues. The CDR3 DNA sequence: TGTGCCAGCAGTTACCGTCAAGGACTGTTTCTT. Translating it yields CASSYRQGLFL.

The rearrangement joins TRBV7-2 to TRBJ2-6; maybe TRBD2 (6 bases). Germline CDR1 SGHTA, CDR2 FQGNSA. V lost 5 bases and J 4 bases, leaving 9 bases between the germline ends. The CDR3 is 14 amino acids. The CDR3 bases are TGTGCCAGCAGCCAGAGCGGGGGGGCCAACGTCCTGACTTTC. Residues: CASSQSGGANVLTF.

This clonotype was detected many times. The chain has TRBV5-1 and TRBJ1-4; D uncertain. From germline, CDR1 is SGHRS and CDR2 YFSETQ. V lost 2 bases and J 0 bases, leaving 5 bases between the germline ends. The CDR3 extends over 14 amino acids. This CDR3 is CASSFGPTNEKLFF. CDR3 bases: TGCGCCAGCAGCTTCGGGCCAACTAATGAAAAACTGTTTTTT.

The chain uses TRBV6-5 and TRBJ2-2; D is unclear. CDR3 length: 13 residues. CDR1 MNHEY and CDR2 SVGAGI come from the germline V gene. Trimming removed 0 bases at V and 7 bases at J, with 6 bases between. CDR3 in DNA: TGTGCCAGCAGTTACTCGACGATCGGGGAGCTGTTTTTT. Its protein product is CASSYSTIGELFF.

The genes are TRBV5-1 and TRBJ2-7, with D tentatively TRBD1 (6 bases). The CDR3 runs to 15 residues. With 2 bases removed from V and 0 bases from J, the gap between germline ends came to 12 bases. Germline values: CDR1 SGHRS, CDR2 YFSETQ. The CDR3 coding sequence is TGCGCCAGCAGCTTTGGACAGACAAGCTCCTACGAGCAGTACTTC. It is translated as CASSFGQTSSYEQYF.

The chain links TRBV29-1 to TRBJ1-1, with a tentative D call TRBD1 (5 bases). The V and J ends lost 6 bases and 1 base respectively, with 9 bases between them. Germline values: CDR1 SQVTM, CDR2 ANQGSEA. CDR3 length: 12 amino acids. The CDR3 here is CSVQRGNTEAFF. CDR3 in DNA: TGCAGCGTCCAAAGGGGGAACACTGAAGCTTTCTTT.

This sequence joins TRBV10-3 and TRBJ2-5; 7 nucleotides align to TRBD2. CDR1 and CDR2 from the germline V gene are ENHRY and SYGVKD. Unmatched junction bases numbered 7, after V lost 7 bases and J lost 5 bases. This CDR3 is built from 13 residues. The CDR3 loop is CAIKSLGGETQYF. The CDR3 coding sequence is TGTGCCATCAAAAGTTTGGGGGGGGAGACCCAGTACTTC.

A word on this clonotype: Likely a read error: the CDR3 ends without its conserved phenylalanine or tryptophan. V gene TRBV7-7 combines with J gene TRBJ2-7; 9 bases agree with TRBD1. The CDR3 has 16 residues. Germline V gives CDR1 SSHAT, CDR2 FNYEAQ (reference sequence). The CDR3 loop is CASIPGTGPVPDEQYL. The CDR3 nucleotides are TGTGCTAGCATCCCTGGGACAGGGCCCGTTCCAGACGAGCAGTACCTC.

The V and J genes are TRBV20-1 and TRBJ1-4, with TRBD1 matching 7 bases. Unmatched junction bases numbered 7, after V lost 3 bases and J lost 3 bases. The CDR3 contains 15 residues. Germline V gene data show CDR1 as DFQATT and CDR2 as SNEGSKA (reference sequence). The CDR3 protein is CSASGVGTANEKLFF. The CDR3 nucleotides read TGCAGTGCTAGTGGAGTCGGGACAGCTAATGAAAAACTGTTTTTT.

The chain has TRBV6-6 and TRBJ1-1; D might be TRBD1 (6 bases). CDR3 length: 14 residues. In germline, CDR1 is MNHNY, CDR2 SVGAGI (reference sequence). With 7 bases removed from V and 8 bases from J, the gap between germline ends came to 20 bases. CDR3: CASKPTQGFGEAFF. The CDR3 DNA reads as TGTGCCAGCAAACCAACGCAGGGGTTTGGCGAAGCTTTCTTT.

This clonotype was seen ten or more times. The CDR3 here is CASRGLSYNEQFF. DNA for the CDR3: TGTGCCAGCCGGGGGTTGTCCTACAATGAGCAGTTCTTC. The gene calls are TRBV28 and TRBJ2-1; a possible D gene is TRBD2 (6 bases). Germline V gene sequence: CDR1 MDHEN, CDR2 SYDVKM. The CDR3 totals 13 residues. Trimming shortened V by 8 bases and J by 1 base, and 9 bases separated the two germline ends.

The sample holds a few counts of this clonotype. V gene TRBV19 combines with J gene TRBJ1-5; D remains unclear. V was clipped by 3 bases and J by 7 bases, with 10 bases between them. Per the germline V gene, CDR1 is LNHDA and CDR2 is SQIVND (reference sequence). The CDR3 is made up of 13 amino acids. This chain's CDR3 is CASSIEGQQPQHF. CDR3 sequence (DNA): TGTGCCAGTAGTATCGAAGGGCAACAGCCCCAGCATTTT.

This clonotype was seen more than once but under ten times. The DNA of the CDR3 is TGTGCCAGCAGCTTAGAACAGGACGAGACCCAGTACTTC. Translating gives CASSLEQDETQYF. The chain couples TRBV7-2 to TRBJ2-5, with a weak D call TRBD1 (5 bases). The CDR3 sequence is 13 residues long. Germline values: CDR1 SGHTA, CDR2 FQGNSA. Trimming stripped 1 base from V and 5 bases from J, with 8 bases between.

This clonotype was recorded at least ten times. The chain couples TRBV4-3 to TRBJ2-5; TRBD2 matches 7 bases. V lost 1 base, J lost 5 bases, and 10 bases stayed unmatched. The germline gives CDR1 LGHNA, CDR2 YSLEER. This CDR3 has 16 amino acids. CDR3 residues: CASSQARGGGIETQYF. CDR3 sequence (DNA): TGCGCCAGCAGCCAAGCACGCGGGGGAGGAATCGAGACCCAGTACTTC.

The chain couples TRBV19 to TRBJ2-1; no clear D gene. CDR1 and CDR2 from the germline V gene are LNHDA and SQIVND (reference sequence). The CDR3 is made up of 11 amino acids. Trimming left V 4 bases short and J 6 bases short, with 4 bases between. The CDR3 DNA is TGTGCCAGTAGTACCCCCAATGAGCAGTTCTTC. Translating gives CASSTPNEQFF.

Notes on this clonotype: The CDR3 does not close with the conserved phenylalanine or tryptophan, likely indicating a read error. Because the CDR3's place on the DNA is in doubt, the DNA is left out and the CDR3 is given as listed by TCRdb. CDR3 protein: CSVEIQGLLHL. The chain employs TRBV29-1 and TRBJ2-7; the tabulated D call, TRBD1, remains unverified against the DNA. A total of 11 residues make up the CDR3, ends included. The V gene's germline CDR1 is SQVTM and CDR2 ANQGSEA.

The chain uses TRBV18 and TRBJ1-1, with D unclear. This CDR3 is built from 15 residues. V lost 2 bases and J 7 bases, leaving 17 bases between the germline ends. The germline V gene has CDR1 KGHSH and CDR2 LQKENI. CDR3 nucleotides: TGTGCCAGCTCACCAGAGCGGCAGACCAAAAGTGAAGCTTTCTTT. This encodes CASSPERQTKSEAFF.

This clonotype was seen repeatedly, ten times or more. The V call is TRBV19, the J call TRBJ2-3; D possibly corresponds to TRBD2 (5 bases). The CDR3 sequence is 15 residues long. Germline V CDR1 and CDR2: LNHDA, SQIVND (reference sequence). V shed 2 bases and J shed 2 bases, with 11 bases lying between them. As DNA, the CDR3 is TGTGCCAGTAGTATAAAACTGGGAGACACAGATACGCAGTATTTT. This translates into CASSIKLGDTDTQYF.

Details on this clonotype: A much larger clone sits a single nucleotide away, making a read error possible. The V gene is TRBV18, the J gene TRBJ2-7; D gene uncertain. V gave up 3 bases and J gave up 0 bases, with 18 bases separating them. The length of the CDR3 is 17 residues. Germline loops: CDR1 KGHSH, CDR2 LQKENI. The CDR3 is CASSPMALLGNSYEQYF. Written as DNA, the CDR3 is TGTGCCAGCTCACCCATGGCCTTGCTTGGGAACTCCTACGAGCAGTACTTC.

This clonotype was seen a single time. V usage is TRBV3-1 and J usage is TRBJ2-7; D unclear. Trimming took off 1 base at V and 0 bases at J, with 10 bases between the two ends. The germline V gene has CDR1 LGHDT and CDR2 YNNKEL (reference sequence). The length of the CDR3 is 15 residues. CDR3 loop: CASSQAHGSSYEQYF. The CDR3 DNA is TGTGCCAGCAGCCAAGCTCACGGGTCCTCCTACGAGCAGTACTTC.

The genes are TRBV7-6 and TRBJ1-6; D possibly corresponds to TRBD1 (5 bases). Germline V CDR1 and CDR2: SGHVS, FNYEAQ. Trimming took off 5 bases at V and 10 bases at J, with 15 bases between the two ends. The CDR3 is made up of 14 amino acids. The CDR3 bases are TGTGCCAGCAGCGTCGGGGCCGCCCTCTCACCCCTCCACTTT. It codes for CASSVGAALSPLHF.

This clonotype was seen at least ten times. The chain combines TRBV2 with TRBJ2-7; 9 bases map to TRBD2. Trimming removed 5 bases from V and 4 bases from J; junction bases left unmatched: 6. CDR1 SNHLY and CDR2 FYNNEI come from the germline V gene. The CDR3 has 14 amino acids. CDR3 amino acids: CASSWSGGSYEQYF. The CDR3 bases are TGTGCCAGCAGTTGGAGCGGGGGGAGTTACGAGCAGTACTTC.

Points on this clonotype: Possible read error: a much larger clone is one base away. This chain connects TRBV11-2 to TRBJ1-2, with D unresolved. This CDR3 has 14 residues. From germline, CDR1 is SGHAT and CDR2 FQNNGV. The V end lost 1 base, the J end lost 8 bases, and 14 bases lay between the germline ends. Here the CDR3 reads CASSLGVEKIGYTF. CDR3 DNA sequence: TGTGCCAGCAGCTTAGGTGTAGAAAAAATCGGCTACACCTTC.

This clonotype was counted ten times or more. The chain has TRBV2 and TRBJ2-5; D perhaps matches TRBD2 (6 bases). The V end lost 6 bases, the J end lost 5 bases, and 16 bases lay between the germline ends. CDR3 length: 14 residues. Germline V CDR1 and CDR2: SNHLY, FYNNEI. The CDR3 DNA is TGTGCCAGCAGACTAGCAGGGATGGGGGAGACCCAGTACTTC. Residues: CASRLAGMGETQYF.

The genes are TRBV5-1 and TRBJ2-7, with TRBD2 matching 7 bases. Trimming took 0 bases from V and 2 from J; bases not matched to a gene: 8. The CDR3 runs to 16 residues. The germline gives CDR1 SGHRS, CDR2 YFSETQ. The DNA for the CDR3 is TGCGCCAGCAGCTTGGCGGGGAGGGCGGGAACCTACGAGCAGTACTTC. It yields the protein CASSLAGRAGTYEQYF.